Here is one T cell receptor (beta chain) with its context. What it binds is not known. This sample is part of a study of CD8+ T cells in alopecia areata. About the study: The study gave treated patients oral tofacitinib at 5 to 10 mg twice daily. The study, taken as a whole, reports: Mice gave a clearer picture of TCR sharing than patients did, possibly for HLA-related reasons.

cDNA reverse transcribed from extracted RNA served as the sequencing template. Clones were sequenced by immunoSEQ multiplex PCR, and TCRdb holds only the in-frame ones, with some missing. Of 150,000 to 200,000 clones in the sample, 63% are singletons; the top ten hold around 1.8%. V was trimmed by 11 bases and J by 2 bases, leaving 10 bases between them. The CDR3 consists of 12 residues. Germline CDR1 reads ENHRY; CDR2 reads SYGVKD. This chain joins TRBV10-3 and TRBJ1-5; D perhaps matches TRBD1 (5 bases). This TCR derives from a human donor with alopecia areata. The sequencing here drew on CD4+ T cells sorted from blood, taken at week 0. The CDR3 sequence: CAAAGGNQPQHF. The CDR3 DNA follows: TGTGCCGCCGCGGGGGGCAATCAGCCCCAGCATTTT.